The table lists the clone carrying this T cell receptor beta chain with a few counts. Its target is unknown. As every portion of the isolated RNA was reverse transcribed, the sequencing read expressed TCRB transcripts. The repertoire was sequenced with immunoSEQ multiplex PCR; TCRdb's copy has only in-frame clones and lacks some. The sample has about 19,000 clones, about 50% seen once. Germline assignment: CDR1 SGHNT and CDR2 YYREEE (reference sequence). This CDR3 region has 14 residues. V was clipped by 6 bases and J by 3 bases; unmatched bases: 4. Purity exceeding 98% was reached by all sorted populations. The sample originates from a study of beta chain features in type 1 diabetes. Study outcomes and limitations: Any HLA effect on TCRB rearrangement was left unresolved by small sub-analyses. Naive, central memory and Treg TCRB repertoires appeared more alike in patients than in healthy donors. Patients and controls would be equally affected if PCR favored shorter templates.

The sample taken for sequencing was stem cell memory CD4+ T cells from blood. V and J are TRBV5-4 and TRBJ1-2, with TRBD1 matching 11 bases. This TCR derives from a man aged 18 to 30 in good health. The CDR3 here is CASTGTGGYYGYTF. The CDR3 nucleotides read TGTGCCAGCACAGGGACAGGGGGTTACTATGGCTACACCTTC.